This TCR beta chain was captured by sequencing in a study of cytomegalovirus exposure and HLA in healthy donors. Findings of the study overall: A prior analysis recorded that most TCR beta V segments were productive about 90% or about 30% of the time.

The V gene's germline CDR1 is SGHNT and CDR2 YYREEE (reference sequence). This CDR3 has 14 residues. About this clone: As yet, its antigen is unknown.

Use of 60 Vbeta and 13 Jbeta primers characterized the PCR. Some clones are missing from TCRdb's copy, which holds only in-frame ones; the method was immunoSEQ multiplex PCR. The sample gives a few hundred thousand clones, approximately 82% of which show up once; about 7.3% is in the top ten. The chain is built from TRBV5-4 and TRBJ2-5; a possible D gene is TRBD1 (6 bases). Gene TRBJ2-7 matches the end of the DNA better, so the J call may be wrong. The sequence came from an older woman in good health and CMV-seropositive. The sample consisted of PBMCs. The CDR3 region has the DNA TGTGCCAGCAGCTTGGAACAGGGACCCTACGAGCAGTACTTC. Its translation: CASSLEQGPYEQYF.